This T cell receptor beta chain was sequenced in a study of blood T cell repertoires in COVID-19. Overall study context: The United States, Italy and Spain provided the acute and convalescent COVID-19 samples.

Method: immunoSEQ multiplex PCR; TCRdb's copy keeps in-frame clones and lacks some. Of 310,000 or so clones listed, around 83% are singletons. This CDR3 is built from 14 residues. Germline V gene data show CDR1 as SGHNT and CDR2 as YYREEE (reference sequence). Trimming shortened V by 5 bases and J by 12 bases, and 21 bases separated the two germline ends. The source is a woman between 50 and 59 years old with acute or convalescent COVID-19. The sequenced sample was peripheral blood. The rearrangement joins TRBV5-4 to TRBJ2-1, with D possibly being TRBD1 (6 bases). This CDR3 is CASREDSGRWVQFF. The CDR3 DNA is TGTGCCAGCAGGGAGGACAGCGGTCGTTGGGTGCAGTTCTTC.